A single sample is the source of the 24 T cell receptor beta chains below, sequenced in a study of response to subunit inactivated influenza vaccine. TCRdb ran MiXCR on the RT-PCR reads and lists one entry per CDR3 protein. The sample includes almost 250,000 distinct CDR3 sequences, 10% to 15% seen only once; the top ten take about 7.8%. This material consisted of non-naive T cells sorted from PBMCs, taken roughly 2 weeks before vaccination. The receptor set was obtained from a man in his forties or fifties who received an inactivated influenza vaccine.

This clonotype has a handful of counts. The chain links TRBV6-2 or TRBV6-3 to TRBJ2-1; D might be TRBD2 (5 bases). This CDR3 comprises 15 residues. Trimming pared 5 bases from V and 7 bases from J, leaving 18 bases between. Germline V CDR1 and CDR2: MNHEY, SVGEGT. CDR3 sequence reads: CASSPRGIGPNEQFF. CDR3 DNA sequence: TGTGCCAGCAGTCCCCGAGGGATAGGGCCGAATGAGCAGTTCTTC.

This clonotype was seen a few times. The chain uses TRBV20-1 and TRBJ2-1, with a tentative D call TRBD2 (6 bases). The germline gives CDR1 DFQATT, CDR2 SNEGSKA (reference sequence). The V and J ends lost 6 bases and 7 bases respectively, with 10 bases between them. This CDR3 spans 11 amino acids. The CDR3 spells CSALAGNEQFF. DNA of the CDR3: TGCAGTGCCCTGGCGGGGAATGAGCAGTTCTTC.

V gene TRBV5-6 combines with J gene TRBJ2-3, with TRBD2 identical over 7 bases. The CDR3 is 12 residues long. In germline, CDR1 is SGHDT, CDR2 YYEEEE. With V trimmed by 5 bases and J by 13 bases, 10 bases remained unmatched. The CDR3 here is CASSLGREKKYF. CDR3 nucleotide sequence: TGTGCCAGCAGTTTAGGGCGGGAGAAGAAGTATTTT.

This clonotype has ten or more counts. The rearrangement links TRBV10-3 to TRBJ2-5; 8 positions match TRBD1. V gave up 0 bases and J gave up 5 bases; unmatched junction bases: 5. The germline V gene encodes CDR1 ENHRY and CDR2 SYGVKD. This CDR3 region has 15 residues. The DNA of the CDR3 is TGTGCCATCAGTGAGTCGGCAGGGGGCTCGGAGACCCAGTACTTC. The encoded protein is CAISESAGGSETQYF.

Concerning this clonotype itself: This may be a read error: a much more frequent sequence differs by one nucleotide. CDR3 DNA: TGCAGTGCCACTGACTGCGAGCAGTACTTC. The encoded protein is CSATDCEQYF. The rearrangement joins TRBV20-1 to TRBJ2-7; the D is unclear. CDR3 length: 10 residues. Per the germline V gene, CDR1 is DFQATT and CDR2 is SNEGSKA (reference sequence). V lost 6 bases and J 6 bases, leaving 9 bases between the germline ends.

V is TRBV12-3 or TRBV12-4 and J is TRBJ2-7, with TRBD2 matching 9 bases. The V and J ends lost 6 bases and 0 bases, in that order; junction bases with no gene match: 6. The CDR3 has 15 amino acids. CDR3 sequence reads: CASRTGTSSSYEQYF. The CDR3 DNA reads TGTGCCAGCAGGACCGGGACTAGCAGCTCCTACGAGCAGTACTTC.

This clonotype showed up many times. This chain connects TRBV2 to TRBJ2-1; D unresolved. Trimming took off 6 bases at V and 8 bases at J, with 8 bases between the two ends. CDR3 length: 11 residues. The germline V gene encodes CDR1 SNHLY and CDR2 FYNNEI. The DNA for the CDR3 is TGTGCCAGCAGCTACACGTATGAGCAGTTCTTC. This gives the protein CASSYTYEQFF.

This clonotype was counted many times. The V gene is TRBV5-1, the J gene TRBJ2-7; TRBD2 aligns across 9 bases. J gave up 2 bases and V 4 bases, and 7 bases lay outside the gene matches. Germline V gene lookup returns CDR1 SGHRS and CDR2 YFSETQ. The CDR3 is 15 residues long. CDR3 residues: CASSHYSGSAYEQYF. The DNA of the CDR3 is TGCGCCAGCAGCCACTATAGCGGGAGCGCCTACGAGCAGTACTTC. Based on the CDR3 plus reference TRBV5-1 and TRBJ2-7, the full variable domain is KAGVTQTPRYLIKTRGQQVTLSCSPISGHRSVSWYQQTPGQGLQFLFEYFSETQRNKGNFPGRFSGRQFSNSRSEMNVSTLELGDSALYLCASSHYSGSAYEQYFGPGTRLTVT.

The CDR3 DNA reads as TGTGCCTGGAGTGTTCAGGCGGAGACCCAGTACTTC. This sequence encodes CAWSVQAETQYF. The rearrangement uses TRBV30 and TRBJ2-5, with D unresolved. This CDR3 comprises 12 residues. Germline-derived CDR1 and CDR2 are GTSNPN and SVGIG (reference sequence). The V gene lost 0 bases and the J gene lost 5 bases, with 7 bases spanning the gap. The full variable domain, its missing parts supplied by reference TRBV30 and TRBJ2-5, is SQTIHQWPATLVQPVGSPLSLECTVEGTSNPNLYWYRQAAGRGLQLLFYSVGIGQISSEVPQNLSASRPQDRQFILSSKKLLLSDSGFYLCAWSVQAETQYFGPGTRLLVL.

The chain has TRBV10-3 and TRBJ2-6; the match to TRBD2 covers 7 bases. This CDR3 has 15 residues. Germline V CDR1 and CDR2: ENHRY, SYGVKD. V lost 7 bases and J lost 0; bases outside the gene matches: 3. This chain's CDR3 is CAITGGNSGANVLTF. The CDR3 DNA sequence: TGTGCCATCACGGGGGGTAACTCTGGGGCCAACGTCCTGACTTTC.

This clonotype was picked up a small number of times. V is TRBV6-5 and J is TRBJ1-2; possibly TRBD1 for D (6 bases). This CDR3 is built from 16 residues. Per the germline V gene, CDR1 is MNHEY and CDR2 is SVGAGI. V lost 5 bases and J lost 2, with 18 bases in between. CDR3 sequence reads: CASSLSTGPLNYGYTF. CDR3 coding DNA: TGTGCCAGCAGTCTATCGACAGGTCCTCTCAACTATGGCTACACCTTC.

In regard to this clonotype: One junction end does not reproduce the germline sequence, and a read error may be involved. This chain links TRBV27 with TRBJ2-3; the match to TRBD1 covers 8 bases. Germline V gives CDR1 MNHEY, CDR2 SMNVEV (reference sequence). This CDR3 region has 15 residues. CDR3 sequence reads: CTSSFLTGVIDTQYF. For the CDR3, the DNA is TGCACCAGCAGTTTCTTGACAGGGGTAATAGATACGCAGTATTTT.

The J gene is TRBJ2-4, the V gene TRBV7-2, with D tentatively TRBD1 (5 bases). The germline V gene has CDR1 SGHTA and CDR2 FQGNSA. CDR3 size: 14 residues. The V end was cut by 2 bases, the J end by 5 bases, with 10 bases between. In nucleotides, the CDR3 is TGTGCCAGCAGCTTATCAATAGGGGAAAACATTCAGTACTTC. It specifies CASSLSIGENIQYF.

Only a few counts were recorded for this clonotype. The chain employs TRBV27 and TRBJ2-2; D remains unclear. The ends were cut back, 3 bases at V and 1 base at J, with 9 bases in the middle. CDR3 size: 15 residues. Germline V lookup: CDR1 MNHEY, CDR2 SMNVEV (reference sequence). CDR3 sequence: CASSFRVGNTGELFF. The DNA for the CDR3 is TGTGCCAGCAGTTTTAGGGTAGGGAACACCGGGGAGCTGTTTTTT.

This clonotype was counted at least ten times. The germline gene is not matched at one end of the junction; a read error may be the cause. This chain connects TRBV12-3 or TRBV12-4 to TRBJ2-1, with D unclear. CDR3 size: 13 residues. CDR3 coding DNA: TGTGCCAGCAGGTTAGGCAGGTACAATGAGCAGTTCTTC. The encoded protein is CASRLGRYNEQFF.

This clonotype showed up just a few times. The chain carries TRBV12-3 or TRBV12-4 and TRBJ2-1; D is perhaps TRBD2 (5 bases). Trimming cost V 8 bases and J 6 bases, with 5 bases left between them. This CDR3 has 10 residues. CDR3 bases: TGTGCCAGCGGGAGCAATGAGCAGTTCTTC. Protein product: CASGSNEQFF.

The chain carries TRBV4-3 and TRBJ2-2, with a tentative D call TRBD2 (6 bases). Germline CDR1 LGHNA, CDR2 YSLEER. The CDR3 is 15 residues long. V lost 1 base, J lost 7 bases, and 13 bases lay in between. CDR3 sequence: CASSQGDSFSGELFF. The CDR3 nucleotides are TGCGCCAGCAGCCAAGGGGACTCCTTTAGCGGGGAGCTGTTTTTT.

At least ten counts were recorded for this clonotype. This rearrangement joins TRBV2 to TRBJ2-1; 7 nucleotides align to TRBD2. V dropped 6 bases and J dropped 3; count of bases not matched to a gene: 2. In germline, CDR1 is SNHLY, CDR2 FYNNEI. The CDR3 runs 13 residues. In DNA, the CDR3 is TGTGCCAGCAGGCGGGAGCACTACAATGAGCAGTTCTTC. Translation: CASRREHYNEQFF.

The chain is built from TRBV4-2 and TRBJ2-5; D is unresolved. This CDR3 has 16 residues. The ends were cut back, 10 bases at V and 0 bases at J, with 21 bases in the middle. Germline loops: CDR1 LGHNA, CDR2 YNFKEQ. Here the CDR3 reads CAMGPGLATYQETQYF. The CDR3 DNA follows: TGTGCCATGGGCCCTGGGCTCGCGACGTACCAAGAGACCCAGTACTTC.

This rearrangement joins TRBV10-1 to TRBJ2-2; D is uncertain. The CDR3 is 15 amino acids. Germline V gene lookup returns CDR1 WNHNN and CDR2 SYGVQD (reference sequence). V was pared by 0 bases and J by 2 bases, with 7 bases between. The CDR3 bases are TGCGCCAGCAGTGAGTCGAGGAGTAACACCGGGGAGCTGTTTTTT. Amino acid sequence: CASSESRSNTGELFF.

The chain combines TRBV11-2 with TRBJ2-7; no firm D call. This CDR3 spans 16 amino acids. V was clipped by 4 bases and J by 0 bases, with 16 bases between them. Germline lookup yields CDR1 SGHAT and CDR2 FQNNGV. The chain's CDR3 is CASSSQTYLGSYEQYF. CDR3 coding DNA: TGTGCCAGCAGCTCCCAGACCTATTTGGGCTCCTACGAGCAGTACTTC. The full variable domain, rest sourced from reference TRBV11-2 and TRBJ2-7, is EAGVAQSPRYKIIEKRQSVAFWCNPISGHATLYWYQQILGQGPKLLIQFQNNGVVDDSQLPKDRFSAERLKGVDSTLKIQPAKLEDSAVYLCASSSQTYLGSYEQYFGPGTRLTVT.

The V and J genes are TRBV10-3 and TRBJ1-5, with D unresolved. The CDR3 length is 14 residues. Trimming shortened V by 3 bases and J by 2 bases, and 8 bases separated the two germline ends. CDR1 ENHRY and CDR2 SYGVKD come from the germline V gene. The DNA for the CDR3 is TGTGCCATCAGTGACCCTGAGGGCAATCAGCCCCAGCATTTT. The encoded protein is CAISDPEGNQPQHF.

In this sample, this clonotype turned up a few times. The chain links TRBV5-6 to TRBJ2-7; 11 bases line up with TRBD1. Germline V gene sequence: CDR1 SGHDT, CDR2 YYEEEE. The CDR3 contains 15 residues. V lost 5 bases, J lost 4 bases, and 8 bases stayed unmatched. CDR3 residues: CASRKRTGGLYEQYF. CDR3 DNA sequence: TGTGCCAGCAGAAAAAGGACAGGGGGCCTGTACGAGCAGTACTTC.

V usage is TRBV27 and J usage is TRBJ1-4; 7 nucleotides line up with TRBD1. Germline lookup yields CDR1 MNHEY and CDR2 SMNVEV (reference sequence). V trimming: 5 bases; J trimming: 4 bases; junction bases outside the gene matches: 7. The CDR3 length is 15 residues. Here the CDR3 DNA reads TGTGCCAGCAGTCCCTCGACAGGGCGTAATGAAAAACTGTTTTTT. This sequence encodes CASSPSTGRNEKLFF.